In this sample, the clone carrying this T cell receptor beta chain turned up once. What it recognizes is unknown. The source of the sample is a study of OX40 agonist ivuxolimab in advanced cancers. Turning to the study itself: Of the participants, 40% to 50% had some prior anti-PD-1, anti-PD-L1 or anti-CTLA-4 therapy, which was allowed.

Measured with immunoSEQ multiplex PCR; TCRdb has only the in-frame clones, and not every one. The profile shows tens of thousands of clones, more than 85% of them singletons. Systemic immunosuppression or autoimmune disease history was grounds to exclude patients. Study-wide points: Within 6 weeks, CD4+ and CD8+ blood T cells expanded clonally at 0.1 to 3.0 mg/kg.

Germline CDR1 reads SQVTM; CDR2 reads ANQGSEA. CDR3 length equals 17 residues. Germline trimming cut 2 bases from V and 2 bases from J; bases unmatched to any gene: 11. The receptor's source is an adult with an advanced solid tumor such as melanoma, head and neck, liver or kidney cancer. The rearrangement joins TRBV29-1 to TRBJ2-3, with TRBD2 identical over 9 bases. The material was CD4+ or CD8+ T cells sorted from blood, obtained in a trial of the OX40 agonist ivuxolimab. The CDR3 region is CSVESERLAAHTDTQYF. CDR3 nucleotide sequence: TGCAGCGTTGAATCGGAAAGACTAGCGGCTCACACAGATACGCAGTATTTT.